The T cell receptor (beta chain) described here comes from a study of T cells in Graves' hyperthyroidism and ophthalmopathy. The investigators amplified TCR beta CDR3 regions from RNA transcripts. The HTBI primer set served for first-round RT-PCR of the TCR CDR3. TCRdb independently ran MiXCR on the multiplex PCR reads; one entry per CDR3 protein. The profile shows about 680,000 distinct CDR3 sequences, approximately 36% of them singletons. In the case of this clonotype: Likely a read error: the CDR3 ends without its conserved phenylalanine or tryptophan.

V was shortened by 4 bases and J by 8 bases, with 4 bases between the two germline ends. Germline V gene lookup returns CDR1 SGHDT and CDR2 YYEEEE. This CDR3 contains 11 residues. Hyperthyroidism, newly diagnosed and lasting under 2 months, affected patients aged 18 to 65. This clonotype was sampled from a woman aged 40 to 50 with Graves' hyperthyroidism. The J gene is TRBJ1-6, the V gene TRBV5-6, with D unclear. Sequenced: blood. DNA for the CDR3: TGTGCCAGCAGCCGTGATTCACCCCTCCACTCT. Amino acid sequence: CASSRDSPLHS.